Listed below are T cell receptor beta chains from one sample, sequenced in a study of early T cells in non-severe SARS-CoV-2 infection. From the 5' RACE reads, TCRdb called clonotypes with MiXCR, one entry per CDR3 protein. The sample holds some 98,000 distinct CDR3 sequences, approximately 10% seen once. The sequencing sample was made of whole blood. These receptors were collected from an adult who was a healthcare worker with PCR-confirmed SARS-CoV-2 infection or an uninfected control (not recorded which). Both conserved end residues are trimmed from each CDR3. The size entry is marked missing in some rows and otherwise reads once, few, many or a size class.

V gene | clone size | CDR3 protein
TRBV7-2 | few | ASSFLEETQY
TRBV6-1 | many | ASNPTGSNQPQH
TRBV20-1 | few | SPVRGNTEAF
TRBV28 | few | ASSPISGTSYNEQF
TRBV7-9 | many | ASAGPILTQETQY
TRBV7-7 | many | ASSLLEHQETQY
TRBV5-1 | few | ASSTVAGSSYNEQF
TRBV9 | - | ASSVGLGSYEQY
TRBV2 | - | ASRNRGVTEAF
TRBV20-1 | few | SARDPGGRTNEKLF
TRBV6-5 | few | ASSYAPARQETQY
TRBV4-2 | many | ASSLYDGTLYGYT
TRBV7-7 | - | ASSPDRATQY
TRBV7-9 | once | ASSSSQGRAF
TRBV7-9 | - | ASSLNPLDGPYEQY
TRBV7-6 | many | ASSPAGTVVTEAF
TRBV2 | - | ASSVEEVKNIQY
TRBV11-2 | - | ASSQELVQETQY
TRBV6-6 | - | ASTMGGELF
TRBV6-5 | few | ASSYSRTGGYGYT